What follows are 26 T cell receptor beta chains derived from one specimen sequenced in a study of T cell responses to AZD1222 COVID-19 vaccine. The table came from immunoSEQ multiplex PCR; TCRdb's copy has only in-frame clones and leaves some out. Among 200,000 to 250,000 clones listed, about 95% were seen once. This specimen consisted of peripheral blood, obtained 28 days after the second dose of the MenACWY control vaccine. These receptors were collected from an adult who received the MenACWY meningococcal vaccine as a control.

Concerning this clone: The sample has other DNA sequences that encode this CDR3 too. The chain has TRBV6-5 and TRBJ2-2; D is unclear. Per germline, CDR1 MNHEY and CDR2 SVGAGI. The CDR3 sequence is 13 residues long. Trimming cost V 2 bases and J 5 bases, with 6 bases left between them. In nucleotides, the CDR3 is TGTGCCAGCAGTTACCTGGGGACCGGGGAGCTGTTTTTT. Protein product: CASSYLGTGELFF.

The genes are TRBV25-1 and TRBJ1-6; D is unresolved. CDR3 length: 14 residues. CDR1 and CDR2 from the germline V gene are MGHDK and SYGVNS. Trimming left V 6 bases short and J 6 bases short, with 12 bases between. CDR3 region: CASRSDGLNSPLHF. The CDR3 nucleotides are TGTGCCAGCAGGTCAGACGGACTTAATTCACCCCTCCACTTT.

The gene calls are TRBV28 and TRBJ1-6; D remains ambiguous. The V end was cut by 3 bases, the J end by 0 bases, with 15 bases between. This CDR3 has 18 amino acids. CDR1 and CDR2 from the germline V gene are MDHEN and SYDVKM. The CDR3 protein is CASSLGLAGSSYNSPLHF. CDR3 DNA sequence: TGTGCCAGCAGTTTGGGGTTGGCGGGGAGCTCCTATAATTCACCCCTCCACTTT.

This clone occurred a few times. The genes are TRBV5-1 and TRBJ1-2, with D perhaps TRBD1 (5 bases). The CDR3 loop spans 12 amino acids. From germline, CDR1 is SGHRS and CDR2 YFSETQ. V was clipped by 2 bases and J by 7 bases, with 9 bases between them. This chain's CDR3 is CASSFQGGGYTF. The CDR3 bases are TGCGCCAGCAGCTTTCAGGGCGGTGGCTACACCTTC.

This sequence joins TRBV5-1 and TRBJ2-7, with TRBD2 as a possible D gene (5 bases). Trimming pared 4 bases from V and 7 bases from J, leaving 18 bases between. Germline loops: CDR1 SGHRS, CDR2 YFSETQ. The CDR3 runs 14 residues. The CDR3 DNA follows: TGCGCCAGCAGCGAGGGCCGCGCCCGGAGTGAGCAGTACTTC. Protein: CASSEGRARSEQYF.

The genes are TRBV7-8 and TRBJ1-5; D gene unclear. Germline CDR1 and CDR2: SGHVS and FQNEAQ. The CDR3 contains 12 residues. V was clipped by 4 bases and J by 11 bases, with 12 bases between them. The CDR3 DNA reads as TGTGCCAGCAGCTCCCGGGGAGGGACCCAGCATTTT. Translation gives CASSSRGGTQHF.

The V gene is TRBV2, the J gene TRBJ2-5, with 7 bases matching TRBD1. This CDR3 has 16 amino acids. Germline lookup yields CDR1 SNHLY and CDR2 FYNNEI. V lost 2 bases, J lost 7 bases, and 13 bases stayed unmatched. The CDR3 sequence is CASSESNPGQKGTQYF. CDR3 bases: TGTGCCAGCAGTGAATCAAATCCGGGACAGAAGGGGACCCAGTACTTC.

The J gene is TRBJ2-7, the V gene TRBV28, with TRBD1 matching over 10 bases. The CDR3 runs 15 residues. Per germline, CDR1 MDHEN and CDR2 SYDVKM. With V trimmed by 4 bases and J by 0 bases, 3 bases remained unmatched. The CDR3 DNA is TGTGCCAGCAGTTGGACAGGGGGGATCTCCTACGAGCAGTACTTC. Translation gives CASSWTGGISYEQYF.

The V call is TRBV7-8, the J call TRBJ2-7; D possibly uses TRBD1 or TRBD2 (5 bases each). There are 13 residues in the CDR3. V shed 1 base and J shed 12 bases, with 16 bases lying between them. The germline V gene has CDR1 SGHVS and CDR2 FQNEAQ. CDR3 nucleotides: TGTGCCAGCAGCTTAGATTCGGGGCCGGGGATGTACTTC. Its protein is CASSLDSGPGMYF.

The chain couples TRBV7-6 to TRBJ2-2; 10 bases fit TRBD2. The junction had 8 bases not matched to a gene; V was cut back by 2 bases and J by 2 bases. From germline, CDR1 is SGHVS and CDR2 FNYEAQ. The CDR3 is 18 residues long. The CDR3 nucleotides read TGTGCCAGCAGCTTAATTGCTAGCGGGAGAACCAACACCGGGGAGCTGTTTTTT. Its protein is CASSLIASGRTNTGELFF.

V gene TRBV7-6 combines with J gene TRBJ2-5; 7 nucleotides line up with TRBD1. Looked up from germline, CDR1 is SGHVS and CDR2 is FNYEAQ. This CDR3 spans 13 amino acids. V was pared by 5 bases and J by 3 bases, with 3 bases of the junction left unmatched. DNA of the CDR3: TGTGCCAGCAGCCGACAGGGCAAAGAGACCCAGTACTTC. Protein product: CASSRQGKETQYF.

The chain links TRBV6-6 to TRBJ1-2, with unresolved D. This CDR3 has 12 amino acids. V was clipped by 6 bases and J by 5 bases, with 10 bases between them. The germline V gene encodes CDR1 MNHNY and CDR2 SVGAGI (reference sequence). The CDR3 DNA sequence: TGTGCCAGCAGCGGACCACTGTATGGCTACACCTTC. Translating it yields CASSGPLYGYTF.

V gene TRBV7-9 combines with J gene TRBJ2-3; 9 nucleotides line up with TRBD2. The germline V gene has CDR1 SEHNR and CDR2 FQNEAQ (reference sequence). V gave up 4 bases and J gave up 2 bases; unmatched junction bases: 7. There are 16 residues in the CDR3. The CDR3 DNA sequence: TGTGCCAGCAGCTGGAGAAGCGGGGGGCCCACAGATACGCAGTATTTT. Amino acids: CASSWRSGGPTDTQYF.

The V call is TRBV5-6, the J call TRBJ2-7; 12 bases are a match to TRBD2. The CDR3 is 17 residues long. Germline loops: CDR1 SGHDT, CDR2 YYEEEE. Trimming took 4 bases from V and 6 from J; bases not matched to a gene: 14. CDR3 loop: CASSDTSGGLLKGEQYF. Written as DNA, the CDR3 is TGTGCCAGCAGCGATACTAGCGGGGGGCTCTTAAAGGGCGAGCAGTACTTC.

This chain's CDR3 is CASSEDRESPLHF. In nucleotides, the CDR3 is TGTGCCAGCAGCGAGGACAGGGAATCACCCCTCCACTTT. The V and J genes are TRBV7-8 and TRBJ1-6; 8 nucleotides align to TRBD1. The CDR3 covers 13 residues. Germline V lookup: CDR1 SGHVS, CDR2 FQNEAQ. V gave up 5 bases and J gave up 10 bases; unmatched junction bases: 4. Full variable domain (outside the CDR3, taken from reference TRBV7-8 and TRBJ1-6): GAGVSQSPRYKVAKRGQDVALRCDPISGHVSLFWYQQALGQGPEFLTYFQNEAQLDKSGLPSDRFFAERPEGSVSTLKIQRTQQEDSAVYLCASSEDRESPLHFGNGTRLTVT.

The genes are TRBV6-5 and TRBJ1-1, with D possibly matching TRBD1 (5 bases). The CDR3 has 14 residues. Germline-derived CDR1 and CDR2 are MNHEY and SVGAGI. V lost 0 bases to trimming and J lost 4 bases, with 9 bases between them. The CDR3 coding sequence is TGTGCCAGCAGTTACTCGGCAGGGCTCACTGAAGCTTTCTTT. Its protein product is CASSYSAGLTEAFF.

The V call is TRBV6-6, the J call TRBJ2-7; weak D call: TRBD1 (5 bases). The CDR3 contains 13 residues. Trimming took 2 bases from V and 1 from J, leaving 6 bases between them. Germline-derived CDR1 and CDR2 are MNHNY and SVGAGI (reference sequence). Here the CDR3 DNA reads TGTGCCAGCAGTTACGACAGATCCTACGAGCAGTACTTC. It specifies CASSYDRSYEQYF.

The chain couples TRBV7-8 to TRBJ1-3, with D perhaps TRBD1 (5 bases). The CDR3 spans 14 residues. Germline values: CDR1 SGHVS, CDR2 FQNEAQ. Trimming cost V 6 bases and J 4 bases, with 13 bases left between them. CDR3 sequence reads: CASRETVSGNTIYF. CDR3 DNA sequence: TGTGCCAGCAGAGAGACAGTATCGGGAAACACCATATATTTT.

The chain links TRBV5-1 to TRBJ2-7; no clear D gene. The germline CDR1 and CDR2 sequences are SGHRS and YFSETQ. Trimming left V 7 bases short and J 6 bases short, with 14 bases between. CDR3 length equals 12 residues. The CDR3 coding sequence is TGCGCCAGCTGCTACCCGGGTGGCGAGCAGTACTTC. Its protein product is CASCYPGGEQYF.

The chain links TRBV6-1 to TRBJ2-3; weak D call: TRBD1 (6 bases). CDR1 and CDR2 from the germline V gene are MNHNS and SASEGT. The CDR3 has 16 residues. Between the trimmed V and J ends, which lost 1 base and 5 bases, there was a span of 16 bases. CDR3 in amino acids: CASSEVQAGAVDTQYF. CDR3 bases: TGTGCCAGCAGTGAAGTCCAGGCAGGGGCCGTAGATACGCAGTATTTT.

The rearrangement links TRBV7-2 to TRBJ2-3; 10 bases align to TRBD2. Unmatched junction bases numbered 1, after V lost 3 bases and J lost 1 base. Per germline, CDR1 SGHTA and CDR2 FQGNSA. CDR3 length equals 15 residues. This CDR3 is CASSFLAGGTDTQYF. The CDR3 DNA sequence: TGTGCCAGCAGCTTTCTAGCGGGGGGCACAGATACGCAGTATTTT. Full variable domain (rest looked up from reference TRBV7-2 and TRBJ2-3): GAGVSQSPSNKVTEKGKDVELRCDPISGHTALYWYRQSLGQGLEFLIYFQGNSAPDKSGLPSDRFSAERTGGSVSTLTIQRTQQEDSAVYLCASSFLAGGTDTQYFGPGTRLTVL.

The chain is built from TRBV12-3 or TRBV12-4 and TRBJ2-2; TRBD2 is a possible D gene (5 bases). V lost 1 base, J lost 7 bases, and 7 bases lay in between. The CDR3 consists of 13 residues. The chain's CDR3 is CASSLGGVGELFF. CDR3 coding DNA: TGTGCCAGCAGTTTAGGGGGAGTCGGGGAGCTGTTTTTT.

This chain links TRBV9 with TRBJ1-1; TRBD1 matches 7 bases. J was trimmed by 4 bases and V by 4 bases; bases with no gene match: 19. CDR1 and CDR2 (germline): SGDLS, YYNGEE. This CDR3 is built from 18 residues. The CDR3 loop is CASSPYRQGARFSTEAFF. CDR3 nucleotide sequence: TGTGCCAGCAGCCCTTATCGACAGGGTGCAAGGTTTAGCACTGAAGCTTTCTTT.

CDR3 DNA: TGTGCCAGCAGTCGTTACCCGGGACAGGGGGCGATTAATTCACCCCTCCACTTT. Its translation: CASSRYPGQGAINSPLHF. The V call is TRBV27, the J call TRBJ1-6, with TRBD1 matching 12 bases. The CDR3 contains 18 residues. V lost 5 bases to trimming and J lost 6 bases; unmatched junction nucleotides: 11. CDR1 and CDR2 (germline): MNHEY, SMNVEV (reference sequence).

The V call is TRBV27, the J call TRBJ2-7; D may be TRBD2 (5 bases). From germline, CDR1 is MNHEY and CDR2 SMNVEV (reference sequence). The V gene lost 6 bases and the J gene lost 7 bases, with 16 bases spanning the gap. CDR3 size: 13 residues. CDR3: CASSYSPSGEQYF. Written as DNA, the CDR3 is TGTGCCAGCAGCTATAGCCCCTCGGGGGAGCAGTACTTC.

A remark on this clone: This CDR3 is also generated by other DNA sequences in the sample. The genes are TRBV11-3 and TRBJ2-1; D is perhaps TRBD1 (6 bases). This CDR3 region has 13 residues. In germline, CDR1 is SGHNT, CDR2 YENEEA. V was cut by 1 base and J by 7 bases, with 8 bases left in between. CDR3 nucleotides: TGTGCCAGCAGCTTAGGACAGGCGAATGAGCAGTTCTTC. Its translation is CASSLGQANEQFF. The full variable domain, its missing parts supplied by reference TRBV11-3 and TRBJ2-1, is EAGVVQSPRYKIIEKKQPVAFWCNPISGHNTLYWYLQNLGQGPELLIRYENEEAVDDSQLPKDRFSAERLKGVDSTLKIQPAELGDSAVYLCASSLGQANEQFFGPGTRLTVL.